These T cell receptor beta chains were read from a single sample in a study of Graves' ophthalmopathy and Graves' hyperthyroidism. TCRdb itself ran the multiplex PCR reads through MiXCR, one entry per CDR3 protein. The table includes roughly 600,000 distinct CDR3 sequences, under 45% detected once. The specimen sequenced was peripheral blood or thyroid tissue (not recorded which). The receptor set was obtained from an adult man with Graves' hyperthyroidism. Each CDR3 is given with its conserved first and last residue. Each record gives: clone size, D gene, V gene, J gene, CDR3 DNA, CDR3 protein. A D gene is named only where the DNA matches it firmly. Clone size, where shown, is once, few, many, or a class for clones that have expanded.

clone_size: -
d_call: TRBD1
v_call: TRBV7-2
j_call: TRBJ2-3
cdr3_nt: TGTGCCAGCAGCTCGGACAGGCTTCGCACAGATACGCAGTATTTT
cdr3_aa: CASSSDRLRTDTQYF

clone_size: many
d_call: -
v_call: TRBV2
j_call: TRBJ1-1
cdr3_nt: TGTGCCAGCAGTGGTAGGTGGAACACTGAAGCTTTCTTT
cdr3_aa: CASSGRWNTEAFF

clone_size: -
d_call: -
v_call: TRBV30
j_call: TRBJ1-1
cdr3_nt: TGTGCCTGGAGGGCAGGGCCCACTGAAGCTTTCTTT
cdr3_aa: CAWRAGPTEAFF

clone_size: -
d_call: -
v_call: TRBV11-1
j_call: TRBJ2-2
cdr3_nt: TGTGCCAGCAGCCTTAAACGGGGGATCGGCACCGGGGAGCTGTTTTTT
cdr3_aa: CASSLKRGIGTGELFF

clone_size: many
d_call: -
v_call: TRBV4-1
j_call: TRBJ2-7
cdr3_nt: TGCGCCAGCAGCCAAGTCCAGGGAGGATACGAGCAGTACTTC
cdr3_aa: CASSQVQGGYEQYF

clone_size: few
d_call: -
v_call: TRBV19
j_call: TRBJ2-5
cdr3_nt: TGTGCCAGTACCAACCTCGGGGGAGAGACCCAGTACTTC
cdr3_aa: CASTNLGGETQYF

clone_size: many
d_call: -
v_call: TRBV24-1
j_call: TRBJ1-1
cdr3_nt: TGTGCCACCAGTGATCCTCCGTACACTGAAGCTTTCTTT
cdr3_aa: CATSDPPYTEAFF

clone_size: many
d_call: -
v_call: TRBV7-6
j_call: TRBJ2-5
cdr3_nt: TGTGCCAGCAGCGCTCTCATCGTCCAAGAGACCCAGTACTTC
cdr3_aa: CASSALIVQETQYF

clone_size: few
d_call: -
v_call: TRBV7-8
j_call: TRBJ2-6
cdr3_nt: TGTGCCAGCAGCCATCAAGGGGGCTCTGGGGCCAACGTCCTGACTTTC
cdr3_aa: CASSHQGGSGANVLTF

clone_size: -
d_call: -
v_call: TRBV2
j_call: TRBJ2-1
cdr3_nt: TGTGCCAGCAGAGAGGGGGGGCTCTCCTACAATGAGCAGTTCTTC
cdr3_aa: CASREGGLSYNEQFF

clone_size: -
d_call: TRBD1
v_call: TRBV7-3
j_call: TRBJ1-3
cdr3_nt: TGTGCCAGCAGTGAAGACAGGGGGCCAGGAAACACCATATATTTT
cdr3_aa: CASSEDRGPGNTIYF

clone_size: -
d_call: TRBD1
v_call: TRBV5-1
j_call: TRBJ2-6
cdr3_nt: TGCGCCAGCAACTACGGGACAGGGCGGAACACCGGGGCCAACGTCCTGACTTTC
cdr3_aa: CASNYGTGRNTGANVLTF

clone_size: many
d_call: -
v_call: TRBV7-2
j_call: TRBJ1-6
cdr3_nt: TGTGCCACCACGTGGGAAGGGGTTGGGTCACCCCTCCACTTT
cdr3_aa: CATTWEGVGSPLHF

clone_size: once
d_call: -
v_call: TRBV7-9
j_call: TRBJ2-3
cdr3_nt: TGTGCCAGCAGGAGAGAGGCGGATACGCAGTATTTT
cdr3_aa: CASRREADTQYF

clone_size: few
d_call: -
v_call: TRBV2
j_call: TRBJ2-3
cdr3_nt: TGTGCCAGCAGTGGGCTAGCTAGCACAGATACGCAGTATTTT
cdr3_aa: CASSGLASTDTQYF

clone_size: many
d_call: TRBD2
v_call: TRBV19
j_call: TRBJ2-7
cdr3_nt: TGTGCCAGTAGCGCGCGACGCGGGGGGGGCTACGAGCAGTACTTC
cdr3_aa: CASSARRGGGYEQYF

clone_size: many
d_call: -
v_call: TRBV7-8
j_call: TRBJ1-5
cdr3_nt: TGTGCCAGCAGCTTGAGTCTTGCCAATCAGCCCCAGCATTTT
cdr3_aa: CASSLSLANQPQHF

clone_size: many
d_call: TRBD1
v_call: TRBV2
j_call: TRBJ1-1
cdr3_nt: TGTGCCAGCAGTGGACAGGGAAGGGTGAACACTGAAGCTTTCTTT
cdr3_aa: CASSGQGRVNTEAFF

clone_size: few
d_call: TRBD1
v_call: TRBV4-1
j_call: TRBJ1-1
cdr3_nt: TGCGCCAGCAGCCAAAGGGACAGTACGAACACTGAAGCTTTCTTT
cdr3_aa: CASSQRDSTNTEAFF

clone_size: -
d_call: -
v_call: TRBV20-1
j_call: TRBJ2-1
cdr3_nt: TGCAGTGCTAGTTTGCGGGGTAACTACAATGAGCAGTTCTTC
cdr3_aa: CSASLRGNYNEQFF

clone_size: -
d_call: -
v_call: TRBV5-4
j_call: TRBJ1-4
cdr3_nt: TGTGCCAGCAGCCAAGGGCAGGGCTTCGGTGAAAAACTGTTTTTT
cdr3_aa: CASSQGQGFGEKLFF

clone_size: once
d_call: TRBD2
v_call: TRBV20-1
j_call: TRBJ2-5
cdr3_nt: TGCAGTGCTCCGACTAGCGGGTGGGCAGATACGCAGTACTTC
cdr3_aa: CSAPTSGWADTQYF

clone_size: few
d_call: -
v_call: TRBV18
j_call: TRBJ1-5
cdr3_nt: TGTGCCAGCTCACCATTGGGGAAACAGCCCCAGCATTTT
cdr3_aa: CASSPLGKQPQHF

clone_size: many
d_call: -
v_call: TRBV12-3/TRBV12-4
j_call: TRBJ1-2
cdr3_nt: TGTGCCAGCAGTGTACAGATGGGCAATGGCTACACCTTC
cdr3_aa: CASSVQMGNGYTF

clone_size: few
d_call: -
v_call: TRBV18
j_call: TRBJ2-5
cdr3_nt: TGTGCCAGCTCACCATTGGGGGCCGAGACCCAGTACTTC
cdr3_aa: CASSPLGAETQYF

clone_size: -
d_call: TRBD2
v_call: TRBV29-1
j_call: TRBJ2-1
cdr3_nt: TGCAGCGTGGCGGGACTAGCGATCTACAATGAGCAGTTCTTC
cdr3_aa: CSVAGLAIYNEQFF

clone_size: many
d_call: -
v_call: TRBV7-3
j_call: TRBJ1-1
cdr3_nt: TGTGCCAGCAGCTTAAACCCTACAGTGAACACTGAAGCTTTCTTT
cdr3_aa: CASSLNPTVNTEAFF

clone_size: many
d_call: -
v_call: TRBV20-1
j_call: TRBJ1-6
cdr3_nt: TGCAGTGCTAGGGGGCAGGGACATAATTCACCCCTCCACTTT
cdr3_aa: CSARGQGHNSPLHF

clone_size: -
d_call: TRBD2
v_call: TRBV20-1
j_call: TRBJ2-1
cdr3_nt: TGCAGTGCTAGAGGCAGCGGGGGGGCTCAGTTCTTC
cdr3_aa: CSARGSGGAQFF

clone_size: many
d_call: -
v_call: TRBV10-3
j_call: TRBJ2-5
cdr3_nt: TGTGCCATCGCGGGGACACAAGAGACCCAGTACTTC
cdr3_aa: CAIAGTQETQYF

clone_size: few
d_call: -
v_call: TRBV24-1
j_call: TRBJ2-3
cdr3_nt: TGTGCCACCAGTGATTTGGTCGATACGCAGTATTTT
cdr3_aa: CATSDLVDTQYF

clone_size: -
d_call: -
v_call: TRBV15
j_call: TRBJ2-5
cdr3_nt: TGTGCCACCAGCAGCCAAGGGGTTGCGGAGCTAAACCAAGAGACCCAGTACTTC
cdr3_aa: CATSSQGVAELNQETQYF

clone_size: -
d_call: TRBD2
v_call: TRBV5-1
j_call: TRBJ2-5
cdr3_nt: TGCGCCAGCAGTGAACTAGGCGGGGGGGAGACCCAGCACTTC
cdr3_aa: CASSELGGGETQHF

clone_size: few
d_call: -
v_call: TRBV4-2
j_call: TRBJ2-7
cdr3_nt: TGTGCCAGCAGCCAAGAGTCAGAGCGGCTGGAGTACTTC
cdr3_aa: CASSQESERLEYF

clone_size: -
d_call: -
v_call: TRBV20-1
j_call: TRBJ1-2
cdr3_nt: TGCAGTGCTGTCGATTACTATGGCTACACCTTC
cdr3_aa: CSAVDYYGYTF

clone_size: -
d_call: -
v_call: TRBV15
j_call: TRBJ1-2
cdr3_nt: TGTGCCAGTGGGACCTGGGGGTATTACTATGGCTACACCTTC
cdr3_aa: CASGTWGYYYGYTF

clone_size: few
d_call: -
v_call: TRBV12-3/TRBV12-4
j_call: TRBJ2-5
cdr3_nt: TGTGCCAGCAGTTTGCCAGGGCTCGGGGAGACCCAGTACTTC
cdr3_aa: CASSLPGLGETQYF

clone_size: -
d_call: TRBD2
v_call: TRBV7-2
j_call: TRBJ2-5
cdr3_nt: TGTGCCAGCAGCCTCCTCGGACTAGCGGGACCGGAAGAGACCCAGTACTTC
cdr3_aa: CASSLLGLAGPEETQYF

clone_size: many
d_call: TRBD1
v_call: TRBV6-5
j_call: TRBJ1-2
cdr3_nt: TGTGCCAGCAACCCTCGACAGGGCTATGGCTACACCTTC
cdr3_aa: CASNPRQGYGYTF

clone_size: -
d_call: -
v_call: TRBV5-1
j_call: TRBJ2-5
cdr3_nt: TGCGCCAGCAGCTTGAGCCCCCGGGGCCCGTACCAAGAGACCCAGTACTTC
cdr3_aa: CASSLSPRGPYQETQYF

clone_size: many
d_call: -
v_call: TRBV7-2
j_call: TRBJ1-6
cdr3_nt: TGTGCCAGCAGTAACCCTTCACCCCTCCACTTT
cdr3_aa: CASSNPSPLHF